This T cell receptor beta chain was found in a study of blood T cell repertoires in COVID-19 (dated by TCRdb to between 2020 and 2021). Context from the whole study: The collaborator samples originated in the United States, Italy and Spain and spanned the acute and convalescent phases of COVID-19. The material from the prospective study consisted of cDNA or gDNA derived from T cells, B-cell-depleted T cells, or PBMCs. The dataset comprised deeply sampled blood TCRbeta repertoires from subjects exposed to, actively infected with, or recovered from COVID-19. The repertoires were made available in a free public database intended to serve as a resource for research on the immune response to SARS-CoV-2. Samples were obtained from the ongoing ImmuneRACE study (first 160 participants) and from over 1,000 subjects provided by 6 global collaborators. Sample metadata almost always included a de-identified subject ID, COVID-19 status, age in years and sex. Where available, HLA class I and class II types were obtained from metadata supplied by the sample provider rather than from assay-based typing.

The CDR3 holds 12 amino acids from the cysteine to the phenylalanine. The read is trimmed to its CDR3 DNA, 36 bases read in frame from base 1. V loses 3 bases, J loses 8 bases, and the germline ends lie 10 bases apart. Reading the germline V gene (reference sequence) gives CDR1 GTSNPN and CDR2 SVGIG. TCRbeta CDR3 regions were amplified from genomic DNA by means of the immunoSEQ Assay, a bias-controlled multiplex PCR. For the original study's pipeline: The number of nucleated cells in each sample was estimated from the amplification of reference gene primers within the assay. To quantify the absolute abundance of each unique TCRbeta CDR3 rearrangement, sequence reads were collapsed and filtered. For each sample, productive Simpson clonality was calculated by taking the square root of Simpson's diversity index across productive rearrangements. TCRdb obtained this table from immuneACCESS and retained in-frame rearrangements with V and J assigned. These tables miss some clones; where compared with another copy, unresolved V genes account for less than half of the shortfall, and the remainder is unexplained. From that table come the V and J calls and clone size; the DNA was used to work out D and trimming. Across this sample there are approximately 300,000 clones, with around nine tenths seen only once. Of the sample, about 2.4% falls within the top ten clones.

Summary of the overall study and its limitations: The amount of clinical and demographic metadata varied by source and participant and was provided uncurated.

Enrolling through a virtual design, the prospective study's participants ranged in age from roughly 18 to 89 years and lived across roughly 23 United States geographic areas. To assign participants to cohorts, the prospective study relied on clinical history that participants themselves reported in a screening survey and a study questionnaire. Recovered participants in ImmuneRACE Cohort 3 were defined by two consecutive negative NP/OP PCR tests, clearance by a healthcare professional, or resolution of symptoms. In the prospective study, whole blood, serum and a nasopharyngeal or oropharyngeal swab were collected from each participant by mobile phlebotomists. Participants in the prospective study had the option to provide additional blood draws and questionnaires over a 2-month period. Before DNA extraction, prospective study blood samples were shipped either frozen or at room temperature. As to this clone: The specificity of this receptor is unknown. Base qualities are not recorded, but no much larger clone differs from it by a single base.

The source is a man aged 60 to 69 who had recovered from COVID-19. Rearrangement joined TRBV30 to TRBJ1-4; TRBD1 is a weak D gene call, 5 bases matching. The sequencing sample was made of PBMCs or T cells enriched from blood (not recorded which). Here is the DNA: TGTGCCTGGAGCAGGGCACGGGAAAAACTGTTTTTT. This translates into CAWSRAREKLFF.